A selection of T cell receptor beta chains follows, all from one sample in a study of regulatory T cells in long-lasting Graves disease. TCRdb analysed the multiplex PCR reads with MiXCR anew, one entry per CDR3 protein. The sample lists under 250,000 distinct CDR3 sequences; 20% to 25% were seen once. The source material was peripheral blood mononuclear cells (PBMCs), sampled at new diagnosis, from a patient treated with antithyroid drugs. These receptors came from a female donor with Graves disease. Both conserved end residues are part of each CDR3. The D gene is left open where the match is weak. Expanded clones get a size class; other rows say once, few or many, or leave the size out.

TRBV20-1	TRBJ1-1	many	.	CSAKQNPPEAFF	TGCAGTGCTAAACAAAACCCGCCTGAAGCTTTCTTT
TRBV20-1	TRBJ2-1	many	TRBD2	CGGLAGVNEQFF	TGCGGGGGACTAGCGGGAGTTAATGAGCAGTTCTTC
TRBV7-2	TRBJ1-4	many	TRBD1	CASSYGQVRSNEKLFF	TGTGCCAGCAGCTACGGACAGGTCCGCTCTAATGAAAAACTGTTTTTT
TRBV11-2	TRBJ1-5	many	.	CASSQGPEQPQHF	TGTGCCAGCAGCCAGGGGCCGGAACAGCCCCAGCATTTT
TRBV5-5	TRBJ2-3	few	.	CASSSFTTGRSTDTQYF	TGTGCCAGCAGCTCCTTCACGACAGGACGGAGCACAGATACGCAGTATTTT
TRBV19	TRBJ1-5	few	.	CASSTQVGQPQHF	TGTGCCAGTAGCACACAGGTCGGCCAGCCCCAGCATTTT
TRBV2	TRBJ1-5	many	.	CASSEVGNQPQHF	TGTGCCAGCAGTGAGGTGGGAAATCAGCCCCAGCATTTT
TRBV5-1	TRBJ1-2	many	.	CASSLGGTSYGYTF	TGCGCCAGCAGCTTGGGAGGGACAAGTTATGGCTACACCTTC
TRBV7-2	TRBJ2-7	.	TRBD2	CASSLGVAGESYEQYF	TGTGCCAGCAGCTTAGGGGTAGCGGGGGAGTCCTACGAGCAGTACTTC
TRBV12-3/TRBV12-4	TRBJ2-2	many	.	CASTTGGNTGELFF	TGTGCCAGCACGACGGGCGGGAACACCGGGGAGCTGTTTTTT
TRBV20-1	TRBJ2-5	many	TRBD2	CSAIPNLAEETQYF	TGCAGTGCTATCCCCAATCTAGCGGAAGAGACCCAGTACTTC
TRBV3-2	TRBJ2-2	many	.	CASSQVGQGDTGELFF	TGTGCCAGCAGCCAAGTGGGACAGGGGGACACCGGGGAGCTGTTTTTT
TRBV18	TRBJ1-4	.	.	CASSPMVQGDEKLFF	TGTGCCAGCTCACCGATGGTACAGGGTGACGAAAAACTGTTTTTT
TRBV27	TRBJ2-3	many	TRBD2	CASRRLAGGMGATNTQYF	TGTGCCAGCAGGAGACTAGCGGGTGGGATGGGGGCCACGAATACGCAGTATTTT
TRBV6-2/TRBV6-3	TRBJ2-1	many	.	CASSGTQWGNEQFF	TGTGCCAGCAGTGGCACTCAGTGGGGCAATGAGCAGTTCTTC
TRBV2	TRBJ2-5	many	TRBD2	CASRKGAGVGETQYF	TGTGCCAGCAGGAAGGGAGCGGGAGTGGGGGAGACCCAGTACTTC
TRBV6-9	TRBJ2-3	.	TRBD1	CASSYPTGATDTQYF	TGTGCCAGCAGTTACCCCACAGGGGCGACAGATACGCAGTATTTT
TRBV20-1	TRBJ2-5	few	TRBD2	CSAQTSGSLRYF	TGCAGTGCGCAGACTAGCGGGAGTCTTCGGTACTTC
TRBV12-3/TRBV12-4	TRBJ1-5	few	.	CAGSLRFLNQPQHF	TGTGCCGGCAGCCTCAGGTTCCTCAATCAGCCCCAGCATTTT
TRBV29-1	TRBJ1-5	few	TRBD1	CSVSGGALGQPQHF	TGCAGCGTCTCAGGGGGCGCCCTTGGTCAGCCCCAGCATTTT
TRBV20-1	TRBJ1-6	many	.	CSARGETDSPLHF	TGCAGTGCTAGGGGGGAAACAGATTCACCCCTCCACTTT
TRBV12-3/TRBV12-4	TRBJ1-2	.	TRBD1	CASTQGVNGYTF	TGTGCCAGCACTCAGGGGGTGAATGGCTACACCTTC
TRBV3-1	TRBJ2-7	many	TRBD2	CASSLRLAGGYSYEQYF	TGTGCCAGCAGCCTGCGACTAGCGGGGGGTTATTCCTACGAGCAGTACTTC
TRBV5-1	TRBJ2-2	.	TRBD2	CASSVTAGDATGELFF	TGCGCCAGCAGCGTCACAGCGGGAGATGCGACCGGGGAGCTGTTTTTT
TRBV7-2	TRBJ2-6	many	.	CASSYITGFGANVLTF	TGTGCCAGCAGCTATATAACAGGGTTTGGGGCCAACGTCCTGACTTTC
TRBV6-9	TRBJ1-6	.	.	CASSYSRSSPLHF	TGTGCCAGCAGTTACAGCCGGAGTTCACCCCTCCACTTT
TRBV7-6	TRBJ2-5	many	.	CASSFVLETQYF	TGTGCCAGCAGCTTTGTTTTAGAGACCCAGTACTTC
TRBV4-3	TRBJ1-6	many	.	CASSQEGGTYNSPLHF	TGCGCCAGCAGCCAAGAAGGCGGGACTTATAATTCACCCCTCCACTTT
TRBV5-4	TRBJ1-2	many	TRBD1	CASSLSRTGGASGYTF	TGTGCCAGCAGCTTGTCCCGGACAGGGGGCGCGTCTGGCTACACCTTC
TRBV9	TRBJ2-2	.	.	CASSVRWSTGELFF	TGTGCCAGCAGCGTAAGATGGAGTACCGGGGAGCTGTTTTTT
TRBV3-2	TRBJ1-5	.	.	CASSQGGNQLQHF	TGTGCCAGCAGCCAAGGGGGGAATCAGCTCCAGCATTTT
TRBV7-3	TRBJ1-3	.	TRBD1	CASSLVRDRYSGNTIYF	TGTGCCAGCAGCTTAGTCCGGGACAGATACTCTGGAAACACCATATATTTT
TRBV27	TRBJ1-1	many	.	CASYHSGNTEAFF	TGTGCCAGCTATCATTCGGGGAACACTGAAGCTTTCTTT
TRBV5-5	TRBJ2-1	.	TRBD2	CASSLESGTISYNEQFF	TGTGCCAGCAGCTTGGAGTCCGGGACTATCTCCTACAATGAGCAGTTCTTC
TRBV6-2/TRBV6-3	TRBJ2-7	many	.	CASPRLQDLWSEQYF	TGTGCCAGCCCCCGGCTCCAGGACCTCTGGTCCGAGCAGTACTTC
TRBV30	TRBJ2-7	many	.	CACKGGVYEQYF	TGTGCCTGTAAGGGGGGAGTCTACGAGCAGTACTTC
TRBV4-3	TRBJ2-2	many	.	CASSQGPGGNGELFF	TGCGCCAGCAGCCAAGGGCCGGGCGGCAACGGGGAGCTGTTTTTT
TRBV30	TRBJ2-3	many	TRBD2	CGLGLAGGLGTDTQYF	TGTGGCCTCGGGCTAGCGGGAGGGTTGGGCACAGATACGCAGTATTTT
TRBV25-1	TRBJ2-7	few	.	CASSRRGENSYEQYF	TGTGCCAGCAGTCGCCGCGGGGAAAACTCCTACGAGCAGTACTTC